The sequence of this TCR beta chain was determined in a study of T cell responses to AZD1222 COVID-19 vaccine. In the study overall: Both about-4-week and about-12-week second-dose recipients were combined.

There are 17 residues in the CDR3. Trimming took off 4 bases at V and 2 bases at J, with 19 bases between the two ends. CDR1 and CDR2 (germline): SEHNR, FQNEAQ (reference sequence). With regard to this clone: Antigen unknown.

The assay was immunoSEQ multiplex PCR, and TCRdb's table has in-frame clones only and misses some. The sample holds some 140,000 clones; around four fifths are singletons and the top ten take over 4%. Study-wide findings and caveats: Within unmutated variant regions lay the reported targets of nearly half of spike-specific TCRs. Dominant CD4 TCR responses targeted spike regions 160-218 and 743-854. Only 5 or 6 AZD1222 recipients were seropositive at baseline.

The sequencing used peripheral blood, collected on day 0 of AZD1222 vaccination. This receptor was identified in an adult in good health. The V gene is TRBV7-9, the J gene TRBJ2-3; tentative D call: TRBD1 (5 bases). The DNA of the CDR3 is TGTGCCAGCAGCTCCCTCCCCGTGAGACAGAACACAGATACGCAGTATTTT. Translating it yields CASSSLPVRQNTDTQYF.